Listed below are T cell receptor beta chains from one sample, sequenced in a study of brain metastases from non-small cell lung cancer. The method was immunoSEQ multiplex PCR; TCRdb's version includes in-frame clones alone and lacks a portion of them. This repertoire shows a few thousand clones, more than 75% found once; its top ten account for 7.5% to 9%. Material for sequencing was tumor-adjacent normal tissue. The source of these receptors is a donor aged 40 or over with non-small cell lung cancer. The CDR3 runs from the conserved cysteine through the conserved F or W. A D gene is named only where the DNA matches it firmly. Clone sizes are given selectively: once, few, many, or a class where the clone is expanded.

-	TRBV4-3	-	TRBJ1-1	CASSQAGGLGTEAFF	TGCGCCAGCAGCCAAGCGGGGGGCCTGGGCACTGAAGCTTTCTTT
-	TRBV27	once	TRBJ2-1	CASSQRVHYNEQFF	TGTGCCAGCAGCCAAAGGGTCCACTACAATGAGCAGTTCTTC
TRBD1	TRBV5-3	-	TRBJ1-5	CARSSPPGGRLTGDGKQPQHF	TGTGCCAGAAGCTCCCCCCCAGGGGGACGGCTAACAGGCGACGGAAAGCAGCCCCAGCATTTT
TRBD2	TRBV6-5	few	TRBJ2-1	CASTAGTSGYNEQFF	TGTGCCAGCACCGCAGGGACTAGCGGATACAATGAGCAGTTCTTC
TRBD1	TRBV19	-	TRBJ1-2	CASSARGTGEAYGYTF	TGTGCCAGTAGTGCCAGAGGGACAGGGGAGGCGTATGGCTACACCTTC
-	TRBV19	-	TRBJ2-3	CASSIAAQALGRLLDTQYF	TGTGCCAGTAGTATAGCCGCCCAGGCCCTGGGCCGACTGTTGGATACGCAGTATTTT
-	TRBV7-2	-	TRBJ1-1	CASSLRKGLEAFF	TGTGCCAGCAGCTTAAGGAAGGGATTGGAAGCTTTCTTT
TRBD2	TRBV4-1	-	TRBJ2-1	CASSQGGTSLGWNEQFF	TGCGCCAGCAGCCAGGGCGGGACTAGCCTCGGCTGGAATGAGCAGTTCTTC
-	TRBV29-1	-	TRBJ1-1	CSVDDRAMNTEAFF	TGCAGCGTTGACGACAGAGCCATGAACACTGAAGCTTTCTTT
-	TRBV29-1	-	TRBJ1-1	CSVLDGGTEAFF	TGCAGCGTTTTGGATGGGGGCACTGAAGCTTTCTTT
TRBD1	TRBV5-1	-	TRBJ2-2	CASSLRTGGDGELFF	TGTGCCAGCAGCTTGAGGACAGGGGGAGACGGGGAGCTGTTTTTT
-	TRBV6-4	few	TRBJ2-2	CASSDTNTGELFF	TGTGCCAGCAGTGACACGAACACCGGGGAGCTGTTTTTT
-	TRBV19	-	TRBJ1-2	CASSIEDRLYGYTF	TGTGCCAGTAGTATAGAAGACAGGTTATATGGCTACACCTTC
TRBD1	TRBV19	once	TRBJ1-1	CTSSQDRAGEAFF	TGTACCAGTAGTCAGGACAGGGCGGGTGAAGCTTTCTTT
-	TRBV29-1	-	TRBJ1-1	CSVEERGAFF	TGCAGCGTTGAAGAAAGGGGAGCTTTCTTT
TRBD2	TRBV29-1	once	TRBJ2-1	CSVELTGGKSSYNEQFF	TGCAGCGTGGAACTAACGGGGGGAAAGAGCTCCTACAATGAGCAGTTCTTC
-	TRBV2	-	TRBJ1-2	CASSGQGRSFNYGYTF	TGTGCCAGCAGTGGGCAGGGCCGTTCTTTCAACTATGGCTACACCTTC
-	TRBV6-5	-	TRBJ1-3	CASLTGNTIYF	TGTGCCAGCCTTACAGGAAACACCATATATTTT
-	TRBV10-3	few	TRBJ1-5	CAISGQPNQPQHF	TGTGCCATCAGTGGTCAGCCGAATCAGCCCCAGCATTTT
-	TRBV21-1	-	TRBJ2-7	CASSKGASYEQYF	TGTGCCAGCAGCAAAGGGGCCTCCTACGAGCAGTACTTC
TRBD1	TRBV6-1	-	TRBJ1-1	CASSETGYRTKAFF	TGTGCCAGCAGTGAGACAGGGTACAGGACTAAAGCTTTCTTT
TRBD1	TRBV7-9	-	TRBJ1-5	CASSLEGADQPQHF	TGTGCCAGCAGCTTAGAGGGGGCGGATCAGCCCCAGCATTTT
TRBD1	TRBV7-9	-	TRBJ1-6	CASSGRTGQPYNSPLHF	TGTGCCAGCAGCGGTCGGACAGGGCAACCTTATAATTCACCCCTCCACTTT
-	TRBV9	-	TRBJ1-2	CASSLAGDTNYGYTF	TGTGCCAGCAGCCTGGCGGGCGATACTAACTATGGCTACACCTTC
-	TRBV12-3/TRBV12-4	-	TRBJ2-2	CASCAANTGELFF	TGTGCCAGCTGTGCTGCGAACACCGGGGAGCTGTTTTTT
-	TRBV5-4	-	TRBJ1-3	CASSLRLGSGNTIYF	TGTGCCAGCAGCTTGAGGCTTGGCTCTGGAAACACCATATATTTT
-	TRBV29-1	-	TRBJ1-1	CSVEQTMNTEAFF	TGCAGCGTCGAACAGACTATGAACACTGAAGCTTTCTTT
-	TRBV7-2	-	TRBJ2-4	CASSLGRTQNIQYF	TGTGCCAGCAGCTTGGGCCGGACGCAAAACATTCAGTACTTC
-	TRBV7-2	-	TRBJ1-2	CASSLNRAYNYGYTF	TGTGCCAGCAGCCTAAACAGGGCCTATAACTATGGCTACACCTTC
-	TRBV7-9	once	TRBJ1-1	CASSLSGEGTEAFF	TGTGCCAGCAGCTTATCAGGGGAAGGCACTGAAGCTTTCTTT
-	TRBV7-6	-	TRBJ1-3	CASSLDERNTIYF	TGTGCCAGCAGCTTAGATGAGAGAAACACCATATATTTT
-	TRBV7-6	-	TRBJ2-7	CASSPGPNYEQYF	TGTGCCAGCAGCCCCGGGCCGAACTACGAGCAGTACTTC
-	TRBV6-2/TRBV6-3	-	TRBJ1-1	CASSYRAKSTEAFF	TGTGCCAGCAGTTACAGGGCAAAATCCACTGAAGCTTTCTTT
-	TRBV7-8	-	TRBJ2-2	CASSLAPRAVLEGYLFF	TGTGCCAGCAGCTTAGCGCCCAGGGCCGTATTGGAGGGGTATCTATTTTTT
TRBD1	TRBV7-2	-	TRBJ2-5	CASSLVRDRGQETQYF	TGTGCCAGCAGCTTAGTTCGGGACAGGGGCCAAGAGACCCAGTACTTC
-	TRBV16	-	TRBJ2-7	CASSPDRLYEQYF	TGTGCCAGCAGCCCAGATAGGTTGTACGAGCAGTACTTC